This T cell receptor beta chain originates from a study of PD-L1 blockade in urothelial cancer (dated by TCRdb to the late 2010s). In terms of the full investigation: Every patient began therapy in the mid-2010s and was given atezolizumab 1,200 mg intravenously every 3 weeks. Blood samples were analyzed at 3 weeks after treatment start (second dose) and at 6 weeks after treatment start. Pretreatment tumor samples, along with matched peripheral blood collected serially before and after atezolizumab treatment, underwent TCR sequencing. In the same patients, pretreatment tumors underwent whole exome sequencing and RNA sequencing in addition to TCR sequencing. Progression-free survival longer than 6 months counted as durable clinical benefit, and TCR features were additionally tested against both progression-free and overall survival. Durable clinical benefit was achieved by nine patients but not by the remaining 20. Blood samples gave median yields of 141,255 T cells and 82,636 unique TCRs, along with a median clonality of around 0.075. Somatic, immune and clinical correlates of response to PD-L1 blockade with atezolizumab in urothelial cancer were the focus of an exploratory multi-omic analysis. Some 29 patients had pretreatment blood TCR-seq, about 25 had at least one posttreatment blood collection, and about 25 had tumor TCR-seq. Patients had an ECOG performance status of 0 or 1 and had received between 0 and 3 prior chemotherapy regimens. About nine tenths of the roughly 29 patients were males with bladder-origin urothelial cancer, and 18 of 29 reported a prior smoking history.

Points the paper makes about the study in general: Small sample size (n ≈ 29) and many exploratory analyses mean the results are intended to be hypothesis-generating. Patients with durable benefit showed greater expansion of tumor-associated TCR clones in peripheral blood 3 weeks after starting treatment (n of about 22, p = 0.022). Improved progression-free and overall survival was found to be associated with pretreatment peripheral blood TCR clonality below the median.

Synthetic TCR analog templates were spiked into each PCR to estimate absolute template abundance from read counts. Using the immunoSEQ assay, TCRbeta CDR3 regions were amplified from genomic DNA with bias-controlled V and J gene primers. Sequencing of rearranged TCRbeta segments was performed at approximately 20X coverage. The study's processing was this. Sequencing errors were corrected by clustering and CDR3s were annotated against IMGT to assign V, D and J genes. Downstream analyses used only productive TCRbeta rearrangements, leaving out any out-of-frame or stop-codon sequences. Clonality was calculated as one minus the Shannon entropy normalized by the log of the number of unique productive sequences. Fisher's exact test with Benjamini-Hochberg correction, using a cutoff of adjusted p below 0.01, was how clones that differed between time points or between blood and tumor were identified. Here the immuneACCESS table is served through TCRdb, limited to in-frame sequences with V and J called. Missing clones are a known gap in these copies; in checked studies unresolved V genes cover under half, and the rest lacks a known reason. Clone size and the V and J calls come from that table; the DNA yielded D and trimming. The sample table records 33,000 or so clones; roughly four fifths of these occur just once. The ten largest account for approximately 3.6% of the sample.

A cohort of more than 25 patients with locally advanced or metastatic urothelial carcinoma, treated at Memorial Sloan Kettering on a trial protocol, was included. Peripheral blood mononuclear cells were collected from each patient pretreatment and during treatment, giving between 1 and 8 total time points per patient. The Qiagen DNeasy Blood extraction kit was used to purify genomic DNA from total PBMCs and tumor samples. PBMCs were collected pretreatment and during treatment, and were isolated and stored as previously described. Comment on this clone: This clone's antigen is unknown. No base-level quality is on record; no much larger clone is a single base apart.

The sample was PBMCs, taken around atezolizumab (anti-PD-L1) treatment. The sequence was obtained from a man between 70 and 80 years old with urothelial cancer.

The bases are TGTGCCAGCAGTCGGGCGGCGGGGCAGAACACTGAAGCTTTCTTT. It translates to CASSRAAGQNTEAFF. This chain is built from TRBV5-4 and TRBJ1-1; the D region possibly corresponds to TRBD1 (5 bases align). V is pared back by 5 bases and J by 1 base, with 15 bases lying between the germline termini. Via the germline V gene (reference sequence), CDR1 is SGHNT and CDR2 YYREEE. Counted from cysteine to phenylalanine, this CDR3 has 15 amino acids. Only the CDR3 portion is preserved as DNA: 45 bases, with reading frame beginning at the first base.